What follows are 32 T cell receptor beta chains derived from one specimen sequenced in a study of T cell responses to AZD1222 COVID-19 vaccine (dated by TCRdb to 2020 to 2023). This sample's time point label indicates: about 28 days (+/-7) after the second vaccine dose. The library was built by means of the immunoSEQ multiplex PCR assay. Here the immuneACCESS table is served through TCRdb, limited to in-frame sequences with V and J called. Missing clones are a known gap in these copies; in checked studies unresolved V genes cover under half, and the rest lacks a known reason. The sample table contains more than 60,000 clones; only one count was recorded for 83% of them. The leading ten clones occupy 1.3% of the sample. Specimen: peripheral blood, collected 28 days after the second AZD1222 dose. The receptors shown here come from an adult who received the AZD1222 COVID-19 vaccine.

The chain uses TRBV3-1 (or the pseudogene TRBV3-2) and TRBJ2-3; TRBD1 aligns across 7 bases. Germline trimming cut 4 bases from V and 6 bases from J; bases unmatched to any gene: 4. Germline CDR1 LGHDT, CDR2 YNNKEL (reference sequence). There are 13 residues in the CDR3. The CDR3 protein is CASSPGTADTQYF. Here the CDR3 DNA reads TGTGCCAGCAGCCCTGGGACAGCCGATACGCAGTATTTT.

This clone appeared a few times. The rearrangement uses TRBV6-2 or TRBV6-3 and TRBJ2-1; 12 bases match TRBD2. The CDR3 sequence is 19 residues long. Per the germline V gene, CDR1 is MNHEY and CDR2 is SVGEGT. Germline trimming cut 2 bases from V and 4 bases from J; bases unmatched to any gene: 12. CDR3 protein: CASSYPSDRTSGMYNEQFF. Here the CDR3 DNA reads TGTGCCAGCAGTTACCCCTCCGACAGGACTAGCGGGATGTACAATGAGCAGTTCTTC.

The gene calls are TRBV28 and TRBJ2-7; TRBD1 agrees at 10 bases. V gave up 3 bases and J gave up 0 bases; unmatched junction bases: 8. The germline gives CDR1 MDHEN, CDR2 SYDVKM. CDR3 length: 17 amino acids. This CDR3 reads CASSFPEGTGASYEQYF. In DNA, the CDR3 is TGTGCCAGCAGTTTTCCCGAGGGGACAGGGGCCTCCTACGAGCAGTACTTC.

This clone occurred once. The V gene is TRBV28, the J gene TRBJ1-5, with D possibly TRBD1 on 6 matching bases. CDR1 and CDR2 from the germline V gene are MDHEN and SYDVKM. The V end lost 2 bases, the J end lost 2 bases, and 7 bases lay between the germline ends. There are 14 residues in the CDR3. The CDR3 here is CASSLRQGNQPQHF. For the CDR3, the DNA is TGTGCCAGCAGTTTAAGACAGGGCAATCAGCCCCAGCATTTT.

The V and J genes are TRBV7-9 and TRBJ1-1, with D possibly matching TRBD1 (6 bases). CDR1 and CDR2 from the germline V gene are SEHNR and FQNEAQ (reference sequence). V lost 4 bases and J 1 base, leaving 22 bases between the germline ends. The length of the CDR3 is 18 residues. The CDR3, as DNA: TGTGCCAGCAGCTCCGGGGTAGTGAATCGGGACAAGAACACTGAAGCTTTCTTT. Translating gives CASSSGVVNRDKNTEAFF.

The rearrangement uses TRBV6-2 or TRBV6-3 and TRBJ1-2; no definite D call. V lost 4 bases to trimming and J lost 4 bases, with 13 bases between them. The length of the CDR3 is 14 residues. The germline V gene encodes CDR1 MNHEY and CDR2 SVGEGT. CDR3 sequence reads: CASSSPTDLYGYTF. CDR3 DNA sequence: TGTGCCAGCAGTTCGCCCACAGATCTCTATGGCTACACCTTC.

The gene calls are TRBV14 and TRBJ1-3; D unresolved. The CDR3 covers 15 residues. The V and J ends lost 1 base and 0 bases respectively, with 7 bases between them. CDR1 SGHDN and CDR2 FVKESK come from the germline V gene. The CDR3 here is CASSQGPSSGNTIYF. The CDR3 coding sequence is TGTGCCAGCAGCCAAGGACCGAGCTCTGGAAACACCATATATTTT.

V and J are TRBV7-2 and TRBJ1-6; 10 bases map to TRBD1. Germline values: CDR1 SGHTA, CDR2 FQGNSA. This CDR3 has 16 amino acids. The ends lost 6 bases at V and 4 bases at J; junction bases unmatched: 6. The CDR3 sequence is CASRFGQGEYNSPLHF. The CDR3 DNA follows: TGTGCCAGCAGATTCGGACAGGGGGAATATAATTCACCCCTCCACTTT.

The chain couples TRBV5-8 to TRBJ2-6, with D possibly TRBD2 on 5 matching bases. Germline CDR1 is SGHTS and CDR2 is YDEGEE. V lost 2 bases and J lost 9, with 21 bases in between. The CDR3 loop spans 17 amino acids. The DNA of the CDR3 is TGTGCCAGCAGCTTTGGCAGTAGCAGCCTCGGAGGCAACGTCCTGACTTTC. It yields the protein CASSFGSSSLGGNVLTF. The whole variable domain, filled in from reference TRBV5-8 and TRBJ2-6, reads EAGVTQSPTHLIKTRGQQATLRCSPISGHTSVYWYQQALGLGLQFLLWYDEGEERNRGNFPPRFSGRQFPNYSSELNVNALELEDSALYLCASSFGSSSLGGNVLTFGAGSRLTVL.

This clone was observed a handful of times. The rearrangement uses TRBV28 and TRBJ2-2, with 9 positions matching TRBD2. The CDR3 consists of 15 residues. Losses at the gene ends were 2 bases for V and 6 bases for J; bases not matched to a gene: 4. In germline, CDR1 is MDHEN, CDR2 SYDVKM. Here the CDR3 DNA reads TGTGCCAGCAGTTTAAGGCTAGCGGGACCCGGGGAGCTGTTTTTT. Amino acid sequence: CASSLRLAGPGELFF.

The chain joins TRBV11-1 to TRBJ2-1; 7 bases map to TRBD1. Germline V gene lookup returns CDR1 SGHAT and CDR2 FQDESV (reference sequence). Trimming at V came to 0 bases and at J to 7 bases, leaving 6 bases not matched to a gene. This CDR3 spans 15 amino acids. The CDR3 bases are TGTGCCAGCAGCTTAGCGACAGGGTTTGTAAATGAGCAGTTCTTC. It specifies CASSLATGFVNEQFF. Full variable domain (rest looked up from reference TRBV11-1 and TRBJ2-1): EAEVAQSPRYKITEKSQAVAFWCDPISGHATLYWYRQILGQGPELLVQFQDESVVDDSQLPKDRFSAERLKGVDSTLKIQPAELGDSAMYLCASSLATGFVNEQFFGPGTRLTVL.

The chain recombines TRBV7-2 with TRBJ1-6; D remains unclear. With 1 base removed from V and 7 bases from J, the gap between germline ends came to 8 bases. There are 14 residues in the CDR3. Germline values: CDR1 SGHTA, CDR2 FQGNSA. CDR3 DNA sequence: TGTGCCAGCAGCTTAGACAGCCTGAATTCACCCCTCCACTTT. This gives the protein CASSLDSLNSPLHF.

Only one count was recorded for this clone. J is TRBJ1-1 and V is TRBV27; TRBD1 is a possible D gene (6 bases). V lost 3 bases and J lost 5, with 10 bases in between. This CDR3 is 13 amino acids long. Per germline, CDR1 MNHEY and CDR2 SMNVEV (reference sequence). In DNA, the CDR3 is TGTGCCAGCAGTTTGTACAGGGAGACTGAAGCTTTCTTT. Residues: CASSLYRETEAFF.

The chain has TRBV18 and TRBJ1-1; tentatively, D is TRBD1 (6 bases). This CDR3 contains 14 residues. V dropped 6 bases and J dropped 8 bases, with 19 bases sitting between them. The germline V gene encodes CDR1 KGHSH and CDR2 LQKENI. CDR3 in amino acids: CASSHNGDTGEAFF. The CDR3, as DNA: TGTGCCAGCTCCCACAACGGGGACACGGGGGAAGCTTTCTTT.

J is TRBJ1-1 and V is TRBV10-3; D might be TRBD1 (5 bases). The germline V gene has CDR1 ENHRY and CDR2 SYGVKD. This CDR3 has 14 residues. Trimming cost V 6 bases and J 4 bases, with 15 bases left between them. The CDR3 sequence is CAISADGGGTEAFF. DNA of the CDR3: TGTGCCATCAGCGCGGACGGCGGGGGCACTGAAGCTTTCTTT.

This rearrangement joins TRBV28 to TRBJ2-3; TRBD1 agrees at 10 bases. CDR3 length: 16 amino acids. V trimming: 5 bases; J trimming: 5 bases; junction bases outside the gene matches: 10. CDR1 is MDHEN and CDR2 is SYDVKM in the germline V gene. For the CDR3, the DNA is TGTGCCAGCAGTGCCCCCCGGGACAGGGGACAAGATACGCAGTATTTT. This translates into CASSAPRDRGQDTQYF.

The V and J genes are TRBV19 and TRBJ1-1; 7 bases match TRBD1. V lost 6 bases to trimming and J lost 5 bases; unmatched junction nucleotides: 6. Germline CDR1 and CDR2: LNHDA and SQIVND (reference sequence). The length of the CDR3 is 13 residues. For the CDR3, the DNA is TGTGCCAGTAGCGCACAGGGGCAGACTGAAGCTTTCTTT. This translates into CASSAQGQTEAFF.

The chain has TRBV7-2 and TRBJ2-3, with 7 bases matching TRBD2. This CDR3 comprises 14 residues. Germline CDR1 SGHTA, CDR2 FQGNSA. Unmatched junction bases numbered 6, after V lost 7 bases and J lost 2 bases. The CDR3 nucleotides read TGTGCCAGCACCCCCAGCGGGAACACAGATACGCAGTATTTT. Its protein is CASTPSGNTDTQYF. Full variable domain (rest looked up from reference TRBV7-2 and TRBJ2-3): GAGVSQSPSNKVTEKGKDVELRCDPISGHTALYWYRQSLGQGLEFLIYFQGNSAPDKSGLPSDRFSAERTGGSVSTLTIQRTQQEDSAVYLCASTPSGNTDTQYFGPGTRLTVL.

This sequence joins TRBV4-3 and TRBJ2-1, with 9 bases fitting TRBD2. This CDR3 has 15 residues. Germline V CDR1 and CDR2: LGHNA, YSLEER. Trimming at V came to 4 bases and at J to 5 bases, leaving 6 bases not matched to a gene. CDR3 amino acids: CASSRAGLANNEQFF. The CDR3 DNA reads TGCGCCAGCAGCCGAGCGGGACTAGCCAACAATGAGCAGTTCTTC.

J is TRBJ2-3 and V is TRBV29-1, with D uncertain. Germline V gene data show CDR1 as SQVTM and CDR2 as ANQGSEA. The V end was cut by 0 bases, the J end by 3 bases, with 16 bases between. This CDR3 comprises 16 residues. CDR3 in DNA: TGCAGCGTTGAAGATCTGGTCGTGCAGGTTACAGATACGCAGTATTTT. Encoded protein: CSVEDLVVQVTDTQYF.

J is TRBJ2-7 and V is TRBV5-6; no firm D call. CDR1 and CDR2 from the germline V gene are SGHDT and YYEEEE. Trimming cost V 4 bases and J 0 bases, with 8 bases left between them. The length of the CDR3 is 13 residues. The CDR3 loop reads CASSDWPSYEQYF. The DNA of the CDR3 is TGTGCCAGCAGCGACTGGCCCTCCTACGAGCAGTACTTC.

The chain couples TRBV30 to TRBJ1-2; TRBD1 matches at 7 bases. Germline V gene sequence: CDR1 GTSNPN, CDR2 SVGIG (reference sequence). V gave up 2 bases and J gave up 2 bases; unmatched junction bases: 5. CDR3 size: 14 residues. The CDR3 bases are TGTGCCTGGAGTACGACAGGGACAAACTATGGCTACACCTTC. Translating it yields CAWSTTGTNYGYTF.

The chain joins TRBV28 to TRBJ2-7; D is undetermined. This CDR3 region has 11 residues. Germline V gene data show CDR1 as MDHEN and CDR2 as SYDVKM. Trimming shortened V by 8 bases and J by 0 bases, and 5 bases separated the two germline ends. DNA for the CDR3: TGTGCCAGCGCTAGCTCCTACGAGCAGTACTTC. Protein sequence: CASASSYEQYF.

The rearrangement joins TRBV11-2 to TRBJ2-3; tentatively, D is TRBD1 (5 bases). CDR1 and CDR2 from the germline V gene are SGHAT and FQNNGV. V dropped 5 bases and J dropped 4 bases, with 16 bases sitting between them. The CDR3 extends over 15 amino acids. CDR3: CASSQNPVQADTQYF. CDR3 in DNA: TGTGCCAGCAGCCAGAACCCGGTACAGGCAGATACGCAGTATTTT.

The chain employs TRBV7-2 and TRBJ2-5; 14 bases are a match to TRBD2. The junction had 8 bases not matched to a gene; V was cut back by 3 bases and J by 5 bases. CDR1 SGHTA and CDR2 FQGNSA come from the germline V gene. This CDR3 comprises 17 residues. The CDR3 nucleotides are TGTGCCAGCAGCTTGACTGGGACTAGCGGGAGTGGGGAGACCCAGTACTTC. Amino acid sequence: CASSLTGTSGSGETQYF.

This clone was seen a single time. The chain joins TRBV19 to TRBJ1-1; 8 nucleotides match TRBD1. The CDR3 contains 17 residues. Trimming at V came to 4 bases and at J to 1 base, leaving 11 bases not matched to a gene. CDR1 is LNHDA and CDR2 is SQIVND in the germline V gene (reference sequence). This CDR3 is CASSKARGHTQNTEAFF. As DNA, the CDR3 is TGTGCCAGTAGTAAGGCCAGGGGGCACACACAGAACACTGAAGCTTTCTTT.

This chain uses TRBV5-5 with TRBJ1-4, with a possible D match to TRBD1 (5 bases). The germline V gene encodes CDR1 SGHKS and CDR2 YYEKEE (reference sequence). The CDR3 length is 15 residues. V lost 3 bases and J lost 5, with 14 bases in between. Here the CDR3 DNA reads TGTGCCAGCAGCTGGGGGGTCAATTCCAATGAAAAACTGTTTTTT. Protein product: CASSWGVNSNEKLFF.

This clone was found a few times. The V and J genes are TRBV5-1 and TRBJ2-1; 7 bases map to TRBD1. The germline CDR1 and CDR2 sequences are SGHRS and YFSETQ. The ends lost 4 bases at V and 4 bases at J; junction bases unmatched: 11. The CDR3 loop spans 16 amino acids. CDR3 nucleotide sequence: TGCGCCAGCAGCCCCCTATCGGACAGGCAGTACAATGAGCAGTTCTTC. Translated, it gives CASSPLSDRQYNEQFF.

Points on this clone: The same CDR3 arises from other DNA sequences in this sample as well. The V call is TRBV7-2, the J call TRBJ1-1, with D uncertain. The V end lost 1 base, the J end lost 0 bases, and 3 bases lay between the germline ends. The length of the CDR3 is 13 residues. Germline V gene lookup returns CDR1 SGHTA and CDR2 FQGNSA. CDR3 loop: CASSLEMNTEAFF. For the CDR3, the DNA is TGTGCCAGCAGCTTAGAAATGAACACTGAAGCTTTCTTT.

Only one count was recorded for this clone. This chain connects TRBV29-1 to TRBJ2-5; D remains ambiguous. The CDR3 is 14 amino acids. Trimming took 2 bases from V and 0 from J, leaving 10 bases between them. The germline V gene encodes CDR1 SQVTM and CDR2 ANQGSEA. The CDR3 reads CSVEPGQYQETQYF. The CDR3 bases are TGCAGCGTTGAACCCGGCCAGTACCAAGAGACCCAGTACTTC.

The chain joins TRBV15 to TRBJ2-5; D remains ambiguous. The V gene's germline CDR1 is LNHNV and CDR2 YYDKDF (reference sequence). The ends were cut back, 1 base at V and 0 bases at J, with 3 bases in the middle. The CDR3 spans 13 residues. The CDR3 spells CATSRGYQETQYF. The DNA for the CDR3 is TGTGCCACCAGCAGAGGTTACCAAGAGACCCAGTACTTC.

The rearrangement links TRBV7-9 to TRBJ2-5, with D uncertain. Trimming removed 5 bases at V and 7 bases at J, with 8 bases between. CDR1 and CDR2 (germline): SEHNR, FQNEAQ (reference sequence). This CDR3 contains 11 residues. The CDR3 region is CASSPRATQYF. In nucleotides, the CDR3 is TGTGCCAGCAGCCCTAGGGCGACCCAGTACTTC.